One T cell receptor beta chain is described in this entry. The antigen is unknown. This CDR3 comprises 20 residues. Germline CDR1 is SGHDN and CDR2 is FVKESK. The source of the sample is a study of monozygotic twins with inflammatory bowel disease. The team made cDNA by running eight separate reactions for each sample. A template switching step added UMIs, each with a 6-nucleotide sample barcode. TCRdb re-called the 5' RACE reads; every CDR3 protein appears as one record, without DNA. The sample data list 140,000 to 150,000 distinct CDR3 sequences. The study's findings and limits: The authors note that differing immunosuppressive treatments may have added variability to patient repertoires. In the analysis, different T cell subtypes could not be told apart.

This receptor was taken from a human donor with ulcerative colitis or Crohn's disease, or a healthy co-twin of an affected twin (not recorded which). Input material: blood. This sequence joins TRBV14 and TRBJ2-1; no DNA is available, so the TRBD2 call from TCRdb remains unchecked. The chain's CDR3 is CASSQDGGLAGRISYNEQFF.